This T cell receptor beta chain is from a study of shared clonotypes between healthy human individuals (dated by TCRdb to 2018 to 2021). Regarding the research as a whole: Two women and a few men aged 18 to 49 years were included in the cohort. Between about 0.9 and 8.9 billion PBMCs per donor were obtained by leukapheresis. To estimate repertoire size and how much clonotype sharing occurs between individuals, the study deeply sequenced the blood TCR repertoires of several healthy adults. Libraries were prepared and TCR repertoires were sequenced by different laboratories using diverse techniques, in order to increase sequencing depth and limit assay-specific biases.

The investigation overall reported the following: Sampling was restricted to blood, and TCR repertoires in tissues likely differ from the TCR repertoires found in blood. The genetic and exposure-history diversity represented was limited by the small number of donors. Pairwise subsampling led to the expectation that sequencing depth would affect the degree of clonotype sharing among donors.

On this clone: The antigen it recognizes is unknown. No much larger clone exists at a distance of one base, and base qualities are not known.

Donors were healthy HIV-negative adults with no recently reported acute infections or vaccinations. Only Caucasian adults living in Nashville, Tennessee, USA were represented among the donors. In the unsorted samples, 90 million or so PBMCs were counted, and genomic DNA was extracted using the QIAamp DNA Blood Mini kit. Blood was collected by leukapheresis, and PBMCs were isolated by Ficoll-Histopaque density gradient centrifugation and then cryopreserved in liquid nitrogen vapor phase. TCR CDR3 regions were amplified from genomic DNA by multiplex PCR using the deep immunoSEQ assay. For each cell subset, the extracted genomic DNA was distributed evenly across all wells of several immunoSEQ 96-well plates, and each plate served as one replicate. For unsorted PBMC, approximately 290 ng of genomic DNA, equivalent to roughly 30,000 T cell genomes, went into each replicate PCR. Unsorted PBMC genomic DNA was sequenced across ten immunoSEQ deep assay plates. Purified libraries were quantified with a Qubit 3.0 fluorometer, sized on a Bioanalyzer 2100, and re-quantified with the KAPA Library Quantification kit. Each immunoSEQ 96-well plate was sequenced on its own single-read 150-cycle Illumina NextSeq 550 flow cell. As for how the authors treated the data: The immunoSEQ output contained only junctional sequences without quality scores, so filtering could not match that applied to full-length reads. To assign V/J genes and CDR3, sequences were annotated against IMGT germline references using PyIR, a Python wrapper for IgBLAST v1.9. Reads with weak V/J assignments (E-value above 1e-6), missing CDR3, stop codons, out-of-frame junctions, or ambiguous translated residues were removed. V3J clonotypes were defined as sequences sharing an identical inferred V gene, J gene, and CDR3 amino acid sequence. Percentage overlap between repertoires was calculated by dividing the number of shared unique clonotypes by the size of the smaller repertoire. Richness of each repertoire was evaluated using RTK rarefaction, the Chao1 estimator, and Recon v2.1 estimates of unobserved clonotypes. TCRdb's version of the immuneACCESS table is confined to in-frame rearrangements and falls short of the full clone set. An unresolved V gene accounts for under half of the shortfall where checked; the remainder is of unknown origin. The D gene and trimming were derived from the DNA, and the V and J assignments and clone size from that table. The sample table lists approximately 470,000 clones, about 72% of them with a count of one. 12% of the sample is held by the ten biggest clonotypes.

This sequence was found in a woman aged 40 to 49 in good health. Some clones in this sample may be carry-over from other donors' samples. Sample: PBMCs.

The CDR3 region: CAWGQGYTDTQYF. The nucleotides are TGTGCCTGGGGACAGGGCTACACAGATACGCAGTATTTT. The sequence is built from TRBV30 and TRBJ2-3; TRBD1 fits 8 bases in the junction. Sequences GTSNPN (CDR1) and SVGIG (CDR2) are obtained from the germline V gene (reference sequence). Germline trimming amounts to 5 bases on V and 2 bases on J, with 3 as the count of junction bases outside the gene matches. The CDR3 numbers 13 residues from cysteine through phenylalanine. The read is trimmed to its CDR3 DNA, 39 bases read in frame from base 1.